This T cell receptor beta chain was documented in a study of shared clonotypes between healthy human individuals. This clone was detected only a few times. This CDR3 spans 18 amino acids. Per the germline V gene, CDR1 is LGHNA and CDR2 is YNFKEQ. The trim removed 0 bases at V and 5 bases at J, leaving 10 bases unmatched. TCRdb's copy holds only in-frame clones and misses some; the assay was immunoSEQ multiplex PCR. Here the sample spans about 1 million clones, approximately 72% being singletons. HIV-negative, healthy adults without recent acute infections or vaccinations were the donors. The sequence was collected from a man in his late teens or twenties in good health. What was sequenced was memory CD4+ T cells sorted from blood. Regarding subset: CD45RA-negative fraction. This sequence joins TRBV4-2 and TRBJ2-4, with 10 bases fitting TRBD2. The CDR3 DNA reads TGTGCCAGCAGCCAAGAGGGGGGGTGGCTAGCGGGAGAAAACATTCAGTACTTC. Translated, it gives CASSQEGGWLAGENIQYF.